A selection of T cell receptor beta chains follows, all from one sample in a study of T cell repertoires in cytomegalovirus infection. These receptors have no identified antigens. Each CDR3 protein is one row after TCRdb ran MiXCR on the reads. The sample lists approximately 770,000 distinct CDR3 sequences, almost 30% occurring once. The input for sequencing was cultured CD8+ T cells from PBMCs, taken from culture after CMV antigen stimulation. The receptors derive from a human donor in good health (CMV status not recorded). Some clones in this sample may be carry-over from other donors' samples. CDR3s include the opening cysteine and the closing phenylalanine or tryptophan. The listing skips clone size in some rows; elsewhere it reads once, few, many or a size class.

cdr3_aa: CASSARDPHTGELFF; clone_size: many; j_call: TRBJ2-2; v_call: TRBV11-1
cdr3_aa: CASSLIPRSNTEAFF; clone_size: few; j_call: TRBJ1-1; v_call: TRBV7-2
cdr3_aa: CASSLLQRGGQETQYF; clone_size: many; j_call: TRBJ2-5; v_call: TRBV7-6
cdr3_aa: CASSIGALPITDTQYF; clone_size: -; j_call: TRBJ2-3; v_call: TRBV19
cdr3_aa: CSASIRVETQYF; clone_size: -; j_call: TRBJ2-5; v_call: TRBV20-1
cdr3_aa: CSARDPASSTDTQYF; clone_size: -; j_call: TRBJ2-3; v_call: TRBV20-1
cdr3_aa: CASSDVLAGGNEQYF; clone_size: many; j_call: TRBJ2-7; v_call: TRBV7-2
cdr3_aa: CSVETQQGGYNEQFF; clone_size: -; j_call: TRBJ2-1; v_call: TRBV29-1
cdr3_aa: CASSYPTTGSGNSPLHF; clone_size: once; j_call: TRBJ1-6; v_call: TRBV6-2/TRBV6-3
cdr3_aa: CASSNMGDTQYF; clone_size: few; j_call: TRBJ2-3; v_call: TRBV6-2/TRBV6-3
cdr3_aa: CASSIKLRYNYGYTF; clone_size: -; j_call: TRBJ1-2; v_call: TRBV19